The 27 T cell receptor beta chains given below trace back to one sample, sequenced in a study of T cell responses to AZD1222 COVID-19 vaccine. The data were produced by immunoSEQ multiplex PCR, yet TCRdb's version contains in-frame clones alone and is incomplete. Of roughly 150,000 clones in the sample, about 93% were seen once. This material consisted of peripheral blood, taken on day 0 of AZD1222 vaccination. The receptor source for this set is an adult in good health.

V is TRBV21-1 and J is TRBJ1-5; TRBD1, as called in the table, went unchecked against the DNA. TRBV21-1 constitutes a pseudogene. The CDR3 runs to 14 residues. CDR3 in DNA: TGTGCCAGCAGCAAAAAGGGACAGACTCAGCCCCAGCATTTT. This translates into CASSKKGQTQPQHF.

CDR3 bases: TGTGCCTGGAGATTCTCCGGGACAGGCGTTGTCGAGCAGTACTTC. Its translation is CAWRFSGTGVVEQYF. The J gene is TRBJ2-7, the V gene TRBV30; TRBD1 agrees at 8 bases. The V and J ends lost 3 bases and 6 bases, in that order; junction bases with no gene match: 13. Germline-derived CDR1 and CDR2 are GTSNPN and SVGIG (reference sequence). The CDR3 sequence is 15 residues long.

V is TRBV4-3 and J is TRBJ1-1; possible D gene TRBD1, 6 bases. Germline V gives CDR1 LGHNA, CDR2 YSLEER. The CDR3 totals 15 residues. The V end lost 3 bases, the J end lost 2 bases, and 13 bases lay between the germline ends. This CDR3 reads CASSQDPQGNTEAFF. The CDR3 nucleotides read TGCGCCAGCAGCCAGGACCCACAGGGAAACACTGAAGCTTTCTTT.

The rearrangement links TRBV27 to TRBJ1-2; D may be TRBD1 (6 bases). This CDR3 is built from 13 residues. The germline CDR1 and CDR2 sequences are MNHEY and SMNVEV (reference sequence). Trimming took off 6 bases at V and 8 bases at J, with 16 bases between the two ends. The DNA of the CDR3 is TGTGCCAGCAGGCCAACAGGGAGTTTAGGCTACACCTTC. Its protein is CASRPTGSLGYTF.

The V and J genes are TRBV28 and TRBJ1-2, with D tentatively TRBD1 (6 bases). The CDR3 is 14 residues long. From germline, CDR1 is MDHEN and CDR2 SYDVKM. V lost 1 base, J lost 8 bases, and 14 bases lay in between. This chain's CDR3 is CASSLLTGGRGYTF. CDR3 nucleotides: TGTGCCAGCAGTTTATTGACAGGAGGACGGGGCTACACCTTC.

In its sample, this clone was seen once. The V call is TRBV7-9, the J call TRBJ1-5; D is unresolved. CDR1 and CDR2 (germline): SEHNR, FQNEAQ (reference sequence). V was shortened by 4 bases and J by 5 bases, with 9 bases between the two germline ends. CDR3 length: 13 amino acids. DNA of the CDR3: TGTGCCAGCAGCTCGGCAGTTGATCAGCCCCAGCATTTT. This gives the protein CASSSAVDQPQHF.

CDR3 region: CASSVGWRNHEQYF. CDR3 nucleotides: TGTGCCAGCAGCGTAGGGTGGAGAAACCACGAGCAGTACTTC. V is TRBV9 and J is TRBJ2-7; D gene unclear. This CDR3 is 14 amino acids long. CDR1 is SGDLS, CDR2 YYNGEE, per germline. Trimming cost V 0 bases and J 5 bases, with 12 bases left between them.

The chain uses TRBV12-3 or TRBV12-4 and TRBJ2-7; D remains ambiguous. The CDR3 contains 13 residues. V was clipped by 6 bases and J by 2 bases, with 11 bases between them. The CDR3 here is CASSSLHAYEQYF. The DNA for the CDR3 is TGTGCCAGCAGCTCGCTACATGCCTACGAGCAGTACTTC.

The chain links TRBV11-2 to TRBJ2-1; TRBD1 aligns across 7 bases. Trimming cost V 5 bases and J 15 bases; bases outside gene matches: 7. The CDR3 spans 11 residues. CDR1 and CDR2 (germline): SGHAT, FQNNGV. In nucleotides, the CDR3 is TGTGCCAGCAGCCACGACAGGGCGGCGTTCTTC. Protein sequence: CASSHDRAAFF.

This chain connects TRBV28 to TRBJ2-7; D not certain. The CDR3 runs to 13 residues. Germline lookup yields CDR1 MDHEN and CDR2 SYDVKM. V lost 6 bases and J 2 bases, leaving 11 bases between the germline ends. The CDR3 protein is CASRWGTTYEQYF. The CDR3 nucleotides are TGTGCCAGCAGGTGGGGTACGACCTACGAGCAGTACTTC.

This chain links TRBV28 with TRBJ2-3; D ambiguous. The CDR3 is 12 amino acids. The germline V gene encodes CDR1 MDHEN and CDR2 SYDVKM. V gave up 6 bases and J gave up 4 bases, with 8 bases separating them. CDR3 sequence (DNA): TGTGCCAGCAGGGGCCTCGCAGATACGCAGTATTTT. Translating it yields CASRGLADTQYF.

Only one count was recorded for this clone. The chain joins TRBV21-1 to TRBJ2-7; TRBD1, the D gene given by the table, was not confirmed from the DNA. TRBV21-1 is assigned pseudogene status. This CDR3 contains 16 residues. As DNA, the CDR3 is TGTGCCAGCAGCAAATCTCAGGGGGACAGGGTGTACGAGCAGTACTTC. Protein sequence: CASSKSQGDRVYEQYF.

V and J are TRBV27 and TRBJ2-3; 8 nucleotides agree with TRBD1. Germline-derived CDR1 and CDR2 are MNHEY and SMNVEV (reference sequence). This CDR3 comprises 15 residues. V was pared by 1 base and J by 8 bases, with 8 bases of the junction left unmatched. The CDR3 region is CASSLWAGGKVTQYF. Written as DNA, the CDR3 is TGTGCCAGCAGTTTATGGGCAGGGGGCAAGGTTACGCAGTATTTT.

This clone was observed a handful of times. The chain links TRBV27 to TRBJ2-2; the match to TRBD2 covers 9 bases. After removal of 4 bases from V and 0 bases from J, the junction contained 0 bases not matched to a gene. The V gene's germline CDR1 is MNHEY and CDR2 SMNVEV (reference sequence). The CDR3 is 15 amino acids. The CDR3 region is CASSSSGTNTGELFF. The CDR3 DNA reads TGTGCCAGCAGTTCTAGCGGGACGAACACCGGGGAGCTGTTTTTT.

This sequence joins TRBV19 and TRBJ1-5; a weak D match, TRBD1 (5 bases). Trimming cost V 6 bases and J 9 bases, with 21 bases left between them. Germline V CDR1 and CDR2: LNHDA, SQIVND (reference sequence). The CDR3 is 15 residues long. The DNA of the CDR3 is TGTGCCAGTAGAATCCGAGGGGCCCAAACAAGGCCCCAGCATTTT. Protein sequence: CASRIRGAQTRPQHF.

The chain is built from TRBV5-1 and TRBJ1-2; 9 positions agree with TRBD1. Germline-derived CDR1 and CDR2 are SGHRS and YFSETQ. Trimming at V came to 4 bases and at J to 7 bases, leaving 2 bases not matched to a gene. The CDR3 extends over 12 amino acids. The CDR3, as DNA: TGCGCCAGCAGCCGGGACAGGGCTGGCTACACCTTC. Translated: CASSRDRAGYTF. The full variable domain, its missing parts supplied by reference TRBV5-1 and TRBJ1-2, is KAGVTQTPRYLIKTRGQQVTLSCSPISGHRSVSWYQQTPGQGLQFLFEYFSETQRNKGNFPGRFSGRQFSNSRSEMNVSTLELGDSALYLCASSRDRAGYTFGSGTRLTVV.

CDR3 region: CASSDTQGAGRPQHF. The CDR3 bases are TGTGCCAGCAGTGATACACAGGGGGCAGGGCGGCCCCAGCATTTT. This chain uses TRBV6-1 with TRBJ1-5; TRBD1 agrees at 9 bases. The CDR3 contains 15 residues. Germline values: CDR1 MNHNS, CDR2 SASEGT. Unmatched junction bases numbered 9, after V lost 3 bases and J lost 9 bases.

The CDR3 is CASGWNEQFF. The DNA for the CDR3 is TGTGCCAGCGGGTGGAATGAGCAGTTCTTC. This chain joins TRBV2 and TRBJ2-1; D uncertain. The CDR3 sequence is 10 residues long. The germline V gene has CDR1 SNHLY and CDR2 FYNNEI. V dropped 8 bases and J dropped 7 bases, with 6 bases sitting between them. The full variable domain, completed using reference TRBV2 and TRBJ2-1, is EPEVTQTPSHQVTQMGQEVILRCVPISNHLYFYWYRQILGQKVEFLVSFYNNEISEKSEIFDDQFSVERPDGSNFTLKIRSTKLEDSAMYFCASGWNEQFFGPGTRLTVL.

This clone was detected only a few times. CDR3 loop: CASSRSGLAGSTDTQYF. DNA of the CDR3: TGTGCCAGTAGTAGGTCTGGCCTAGCGGGAAGTACAGATACGCAGTATTTT. The chain has TRBV19 and TRBJ2-3; TRBD2 aligns across 9 bases. Germline assignment: CDR1 LNHDA and CDR2 SQIVND (reference sequence). V shed 4 bases, J shed 3 bases, and the junction held 11 bases outside the gene matches. This CDR3 is built from 17 residues.

V is TRBV27 and J is TRBJ2-7, with D uncertain. V gave up 4 bases and J gave up 4 bases, with 14 bases separating them. Germline values: CDR1 MNHEY, CDR2 SMNVEV (reference sequence). CDR3 size: 14 residues. CDR3 loop: CASSWTGGVYEQYF. In nucleotides, the CDR3 is TGTGCCAGCAGTTGGACGGGTGGGGTATACGAGCAGTACTTC.

The V gene is TRBV19, the J gene TRBJ1-5; D is uncertain. The V gene's germline CDR1 is LNHDA and CDR2 SQIVND (reference sequence). V lost 5 bases and J lost 5, with 16 bases in between. This CDR3 is 15 amino acids long. CDR3 DNA sequence: TGTGCCAGTAGTTCCGGACGGGCGGGCGATCAGCCCCAGCATTTT. It specifies CASSSGRAGDQPQHF. The complete variable domain, with remaining parts taken from reference TRBV19 and TRBJ1-5, reads DGGITQSPKYLFRKEGQNVTLSCEQNLNHDAMYWYRQDPGQGLRLIYYSQIVNDFQKGDIAEGYSVSREKKESFPLTVTSAQKNPTAFYLCASSSGRAGDQPQHFGDGTRLSIL.

This chain connects TRBV7-8 to TRBJ2-2; 12 bases align to TRBD2. Trimming removed 5 bases from V and 4 bases from J; junction bases left unmatched: 11. From germline, CDR1 is SGHVS and CDR2 FQNEAQ. This CDR3 has 18 residues. The CDR3 is CASSLFFGLAGFTGELFF. The DNA of the CDR3 is TGTGCCAGCAGCCTGTTTTTCGGACTAGCGGGATTCACCGGGGAGCTGTTTTTT.

This clone has just a few counts. The chain employs TRBV4-3 and TRBJ2-7; no reliable D call. V was shortened by 5 bases and J by 7 bases, with 15 bases between the two germline ends. The CDR3 contains 13 residues. Germline CDR1 LGHNA, CDR2 YSLEER. CDR3 amino acids: CASSGPILWEQYF. DNA for the CDR3: TGCGCCAGCAGCGGACCGATCCTCTGGGAGCAGTACTTC.

The chain recombines TRBV24-1 with TRBJ2-1, with 8 bases fitting TRBD1. In germline, CDR1 is KGHDR, CDR2 SFDVKD. J was trimmed by 7 bases and V by 3 bases; bases with no gene match: 7. The CDR3 length is 15 residues. CDR3 nucleotide sequence: TGTGCCACCAGTGATCCAGGACAGGGAAGGAATGAGCAGTTCTTC. The encoded protein is CATSDPGQGRNEQFF.

The chain links TRBV18 to TRBJ1-3, with a weak D call TRBD1 (5 bases). The CDR3 is 15 amino acids. Trimming took off 6 bases at V and 2 bases at J, with 14 bases between the two ends. The germline V gene encodes CDR1 KGHSH and CDR2 LQKENI. CDR3 sequence (DNA): TGTGCCAGCTCGTCCTCGGGGGTAACTGGAAACACCATATATTTT. This sequence encodes CASSSSGVTGNTIYF.

The rearrangement links TRBV5-1 to TRBJ1-1; 8 bases line up with TRBD1. The CDR3 length is 14 residues. The V gene's germline CDR1 is SGHRS and CDR2 YFSETQ. Trimming took 5 bases from V and 10 from J; bases not matched to a gene: 13. DNA of the CDR3: TGCGCCAGCAGGACAGGGGCGGGTCTTATGGGAGCTTTCTTT. It translates to CASRTGAGLMGAFF.

The chain carries TRBV24-1 and TRBJ2-7, with 10 bases that match TRBD1. The J segment lost 0 bases and the V segment lost 3 bases, leaving 4 bases of the junction unmatched. CDR1 KGHDR and CDR2 SFDVKD come from the germline V gene. The CDR3 consists of 16 residues. As DNA, the CDR3 is TGTGCCACCAGTGATACGGGACAGGGGAGCTCCTACGAGCAGTACTTC. Translating gives CATSDTGQGSSYEQYF.